In this sample, the clone carrying this T cell receptor (beta chain) turned up once. The target antigen is unknown. V was clipped by 0 bases and J by 16 bases, with 19 bases between them. The V gene's germline CDR1 is GTSNPN and CDR2 SVGIG (reference sequence). This CDR3 spans 13 amino acids. The record originates from a study of CD8+ T cells in alopecia areata. Broader study findings: Affected lesional scalp, above all in alopecia totalis/universalis, was more clonal than normal scalp.

RNA, once extracted, was reverse transcribed into cDNA for use as the sequencing template. Profiling relied on immunoSEQ multiplex PCR, and the TCRdb table lists in-frame clones only, not all of them. The sample lists some 110,000 clones, approximately 59% occurring once. Treatment noted: oral pan-JAK inhibitor, 5-10 mg twice daily. V gene TRBV30 combines with J gene TRBJ1-5, with a weak D call TRBD1 (6 bases). Sample: CD8+ T cells sorted from blood, taken at week 4, from a patient treated with tofacitinib. This TCR was recovered from a human donor with alopecia areata. CDR3 amino acids: CAWSVSNDGTQHF. In DNA, the CDR3 is TGTGCCTGGAGTGTATCCAACGATGGGACACAACATTTT.